This TCR beta chain was profiled in a study of T cells in tumors after PD-1 blockade. Turning to the study itself: Treatment was either pembrolizumab 200 mg every 3 weeks or cemiplimab 350 mg every 2 weeks.

This CDR3 has 13 residues. CDR1 GTSNPN and CDR2 SVGIG come from the germline V gene (reference sequence). V lost 3 bases to trimming and J lost 2 bases, with 10 bases between them. Sequenced by immunoSEQ multiplex PCR; TCRdb stores in-frame clones only, minus some. The sample yields roughly 48,000 clones, over 70% seen once. The sequencing used PBMCs, collected before anti-PD-1 treatment. The chain combines TRBV30 with TRBJ1-1; D is uncertain. This TCR came from a human donor with basal cell carcinoma. The CDR3 loop reads CAWRKGGNTEAFF. In DNA form, the CDR3 reads TGTGCCTGGAGGAAGGGAGGCAACACTGAAGCTTTCTTT.